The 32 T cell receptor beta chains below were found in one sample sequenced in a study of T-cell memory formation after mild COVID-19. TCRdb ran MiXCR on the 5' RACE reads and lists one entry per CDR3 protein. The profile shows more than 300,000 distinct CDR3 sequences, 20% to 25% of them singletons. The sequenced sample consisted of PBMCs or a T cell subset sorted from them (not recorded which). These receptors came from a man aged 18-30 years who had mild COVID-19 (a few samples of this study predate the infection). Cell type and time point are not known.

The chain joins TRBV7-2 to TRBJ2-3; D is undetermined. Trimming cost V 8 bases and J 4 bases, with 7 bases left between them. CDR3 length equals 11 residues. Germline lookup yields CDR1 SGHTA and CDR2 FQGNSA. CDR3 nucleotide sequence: TGTGCCAGCGGGCAGGCAGATACGCAGTATTTT. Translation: CASGQADTQYF.

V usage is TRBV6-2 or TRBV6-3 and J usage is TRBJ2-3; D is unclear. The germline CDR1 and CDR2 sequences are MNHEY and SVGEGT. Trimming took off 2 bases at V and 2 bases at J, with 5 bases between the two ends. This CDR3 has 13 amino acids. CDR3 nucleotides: TGTGCCAGCAGTTACGGGATCACAGATACGCAGTATTTT. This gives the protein CASSYGITDTQYF.

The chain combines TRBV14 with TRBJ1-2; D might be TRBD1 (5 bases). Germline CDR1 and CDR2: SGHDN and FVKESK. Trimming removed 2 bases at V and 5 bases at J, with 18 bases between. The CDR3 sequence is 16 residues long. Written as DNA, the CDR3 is TGTGCCAGCAGCCAATTTCCCGGGGGTCATACGTATGGCTACACCTTC. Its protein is CASSQFPGGHTYGYTF.

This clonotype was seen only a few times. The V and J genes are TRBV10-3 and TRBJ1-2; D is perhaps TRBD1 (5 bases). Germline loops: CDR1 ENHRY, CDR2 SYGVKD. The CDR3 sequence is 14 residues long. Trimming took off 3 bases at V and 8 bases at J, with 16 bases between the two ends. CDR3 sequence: CAISDLIGAMGYTF. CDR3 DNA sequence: TGTGCCATCAGTGACTTGATAGGGGCTATGGGCTACACCTTC.

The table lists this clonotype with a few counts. The CDR3 here is CASTYRGISSYNEQFF. In DNA, the CDR3 is TGTGCCAGCACCTACAGGGGGATTAGCTCCTACAATGAGCAGTTCTTC. The chain carries TRBV7-9 and TRBJ2-1; 8 nucleotides match TRBD1. The CDR3 contains 16 residues. From germline, CDR1 is SEHNR and CDR2 FQNEAQ (reference sequence). J was trimmed by 0 bases and V by 7 bases; bases with no gene match: 8. Drawing the rest from reference TRBV7-9 and TRBJ2-1, the complete variable domain is DTGVSQNPRHKITKRGQNVTFRCDPISEHNRLYWYRQTLGQGPEFLTYFQNEAQLEKSRLLSDRFSAERPKGSFSTLEIQRTEQGDSAMYLCASTYRGISSYNEQFFGPGTRLTVL.

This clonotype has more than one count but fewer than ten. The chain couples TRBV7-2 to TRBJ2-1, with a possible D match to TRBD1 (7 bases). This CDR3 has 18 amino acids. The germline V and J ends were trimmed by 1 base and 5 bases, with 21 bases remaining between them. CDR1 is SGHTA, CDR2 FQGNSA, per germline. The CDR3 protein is CASSLDSSRSRGDNEQFF. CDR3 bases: TGTGCCAGCAGCTTAGACTCTAGTCGGTCCAGGGGGGACAATGAGCAGTTCTTC.

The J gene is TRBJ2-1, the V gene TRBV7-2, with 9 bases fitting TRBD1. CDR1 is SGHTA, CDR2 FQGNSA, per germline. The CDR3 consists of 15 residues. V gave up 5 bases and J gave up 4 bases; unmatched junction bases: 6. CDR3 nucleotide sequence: TGTGCCAGCAGCCGGGTCGGGACAGGGTACAATGAGCAGTTCTTC. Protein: CASSRVGTGYNEQFF. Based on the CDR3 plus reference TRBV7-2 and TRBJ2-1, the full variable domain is GAGVSQSPSNKVTEKGKDVELRCDPISGHTALYWYRQSLGQGLEFLIYFQGNSAPDKSGLPSDRFSAERTGGSVSTLTIQRTQQEDSAVYLCASSRVGTGYNEQFFGPGTRLTVL.

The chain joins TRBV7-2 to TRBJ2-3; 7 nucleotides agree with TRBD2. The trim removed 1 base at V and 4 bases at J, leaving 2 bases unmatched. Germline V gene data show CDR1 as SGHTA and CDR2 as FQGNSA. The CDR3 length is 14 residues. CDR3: CASSLERGSDTQYF. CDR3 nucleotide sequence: TGTGCCAGCAGCTTAGAGCGGGGTTCAGATACGCAGTATTTT.

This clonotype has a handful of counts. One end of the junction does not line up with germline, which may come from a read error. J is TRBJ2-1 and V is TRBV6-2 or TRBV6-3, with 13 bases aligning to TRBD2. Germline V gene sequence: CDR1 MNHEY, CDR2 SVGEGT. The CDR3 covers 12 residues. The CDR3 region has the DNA TGTGCCAGCAGCCCCAGGACTAGCGGGGGCTACTTC. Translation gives CASSPRTSGGYF.

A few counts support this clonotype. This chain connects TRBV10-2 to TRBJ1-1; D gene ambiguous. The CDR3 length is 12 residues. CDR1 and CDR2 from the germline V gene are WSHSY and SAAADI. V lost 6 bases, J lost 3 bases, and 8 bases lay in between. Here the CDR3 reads CASRREYTEAFF. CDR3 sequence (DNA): TGCGCCAGCAGAAGAGAGTACACTGAAGCTTTCTTT.

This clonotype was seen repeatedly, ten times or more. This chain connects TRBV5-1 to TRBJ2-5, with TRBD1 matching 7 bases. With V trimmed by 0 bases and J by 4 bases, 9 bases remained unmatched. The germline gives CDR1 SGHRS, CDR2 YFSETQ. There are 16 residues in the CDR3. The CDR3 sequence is CASSLERGQLVETQYF. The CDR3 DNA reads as TGCGCCAGCAGCTTGGAGAGGGGACAGCTTGTAGAGACCCAGTACTTC.

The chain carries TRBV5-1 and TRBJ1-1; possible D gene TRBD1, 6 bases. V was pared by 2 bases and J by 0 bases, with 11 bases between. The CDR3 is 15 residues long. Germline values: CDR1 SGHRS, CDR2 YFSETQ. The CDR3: CASSFQGNVNTEAFF. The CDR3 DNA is TGCGCCAGCAGCTTCCAGGGGAATGTGAACACTGAAGCTTTCTTT.

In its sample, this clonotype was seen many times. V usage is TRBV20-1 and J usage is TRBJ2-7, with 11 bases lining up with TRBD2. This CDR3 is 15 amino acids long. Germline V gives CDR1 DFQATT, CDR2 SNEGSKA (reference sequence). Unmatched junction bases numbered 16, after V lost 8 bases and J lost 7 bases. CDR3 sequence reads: CSTPAPLAGGEEQYF. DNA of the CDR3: TGCAGTACCCCAGCCCCCCTAGCGGGGGGAGAGGAGCAGTACTTC.

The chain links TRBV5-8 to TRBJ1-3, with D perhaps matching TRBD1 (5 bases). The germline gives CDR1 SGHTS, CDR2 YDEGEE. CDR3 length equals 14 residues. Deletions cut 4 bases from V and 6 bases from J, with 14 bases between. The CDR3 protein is CASSVGTLQNTIYF. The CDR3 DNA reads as TGTGCCAGCAGCGTGGGGACCCTACAAAACACCATATATTTT.

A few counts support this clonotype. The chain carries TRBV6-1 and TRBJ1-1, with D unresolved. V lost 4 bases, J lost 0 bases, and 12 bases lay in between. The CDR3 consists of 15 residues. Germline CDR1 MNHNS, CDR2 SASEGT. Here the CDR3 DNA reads TGTGCCAGCAGTGGAGACACGCCATTGAACACTGAAGCTTTCTTT. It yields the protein CASSGDTPLNTEAFF.

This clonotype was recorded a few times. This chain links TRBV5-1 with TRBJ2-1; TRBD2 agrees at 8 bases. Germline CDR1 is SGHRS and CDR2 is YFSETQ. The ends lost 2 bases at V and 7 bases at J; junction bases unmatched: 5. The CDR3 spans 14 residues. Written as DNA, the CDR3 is TGCGCCAGCAGCTTTCTTAGCGGGGATAATGAGCAGTTCTTC. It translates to CASSFLSGDNEQFF.

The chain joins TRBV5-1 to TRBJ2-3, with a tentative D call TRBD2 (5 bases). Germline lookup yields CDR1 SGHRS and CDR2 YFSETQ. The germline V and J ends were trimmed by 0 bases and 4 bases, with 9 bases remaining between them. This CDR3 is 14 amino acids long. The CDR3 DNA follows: TGCGCCAGCAGCTTGGCTCTAGCTGCAGATACGCAGTATTTT. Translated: CASSLALAADTQYF.

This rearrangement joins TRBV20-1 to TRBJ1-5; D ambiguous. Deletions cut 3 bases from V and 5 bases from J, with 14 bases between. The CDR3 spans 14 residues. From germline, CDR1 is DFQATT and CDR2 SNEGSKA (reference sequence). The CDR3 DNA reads TGCAGTGCTAGGGTCGGGGAACCGTATCAGCCCCAGCATTTT. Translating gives CSARVGEPYQPQHF.

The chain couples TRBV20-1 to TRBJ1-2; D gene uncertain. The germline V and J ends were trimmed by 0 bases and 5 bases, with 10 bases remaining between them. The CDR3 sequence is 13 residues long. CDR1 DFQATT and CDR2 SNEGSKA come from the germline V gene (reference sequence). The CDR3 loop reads CSARDVRVYGYTF. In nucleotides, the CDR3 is TGCAGTGCTAGAGATGTTCGGGTTTATGGCTACACCTTC.

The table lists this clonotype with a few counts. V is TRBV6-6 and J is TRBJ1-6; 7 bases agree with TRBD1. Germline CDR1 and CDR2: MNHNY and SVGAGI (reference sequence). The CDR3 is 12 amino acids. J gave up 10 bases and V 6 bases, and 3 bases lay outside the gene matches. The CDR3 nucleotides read TGTGCCAGCAGCACAGGGGAGTCACCCCTCCACTTT. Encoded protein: CASSTGESPLHF.

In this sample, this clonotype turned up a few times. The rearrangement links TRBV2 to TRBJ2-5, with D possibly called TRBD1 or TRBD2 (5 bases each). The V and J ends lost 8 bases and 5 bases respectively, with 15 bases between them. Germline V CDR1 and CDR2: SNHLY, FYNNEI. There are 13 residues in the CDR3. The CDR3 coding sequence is TGTGCCAGCGGGGGAACAGGCCGCGAGACCCAGTACTTC. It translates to CASGGTGRETQYF.

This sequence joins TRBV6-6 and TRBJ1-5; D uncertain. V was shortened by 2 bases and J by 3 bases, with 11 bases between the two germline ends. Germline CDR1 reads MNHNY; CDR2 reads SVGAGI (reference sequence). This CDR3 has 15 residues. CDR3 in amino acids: CASSYGVTSNQPQHF. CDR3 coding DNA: TGTGCCAGCAGTTACGGGGTGACCTCCAATCAGCCCCAGCATTTT.

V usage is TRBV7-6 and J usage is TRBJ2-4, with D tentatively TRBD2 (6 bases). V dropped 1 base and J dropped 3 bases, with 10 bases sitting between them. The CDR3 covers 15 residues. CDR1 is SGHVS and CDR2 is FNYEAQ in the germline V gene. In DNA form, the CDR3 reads TGTGCCAGCAGCTTAGGATCGGGGGACAAAAACATTCAGTACTTC. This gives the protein CASSLGSGDKNIQYF.

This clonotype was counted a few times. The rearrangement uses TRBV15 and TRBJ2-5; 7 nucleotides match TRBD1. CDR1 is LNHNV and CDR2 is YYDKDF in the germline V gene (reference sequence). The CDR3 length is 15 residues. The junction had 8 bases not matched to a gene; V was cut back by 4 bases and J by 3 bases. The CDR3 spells CATSTDRESEETQYF. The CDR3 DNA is TGTGCCACCAGCACTGACAGGGAGTCAGAAGAGACCCAGTACTTC.

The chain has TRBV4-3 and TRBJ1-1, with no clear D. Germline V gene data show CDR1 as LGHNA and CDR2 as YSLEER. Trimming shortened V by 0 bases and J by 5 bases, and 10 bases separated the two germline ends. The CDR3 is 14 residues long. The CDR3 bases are TGCGCCAGCAGCCAAGAAGAAAGGGTTACTGAAGCTTTCTTT. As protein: CASSQEERVTEAFF.

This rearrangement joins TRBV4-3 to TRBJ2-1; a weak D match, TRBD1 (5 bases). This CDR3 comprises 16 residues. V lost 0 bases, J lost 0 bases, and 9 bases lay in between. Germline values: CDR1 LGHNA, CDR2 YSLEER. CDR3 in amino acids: CASSQDGAYSYNEQFF. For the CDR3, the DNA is TGCGCCAGCAGCCAAGATGGGGCATACTCCTACAATGAGCAGTTCTTC.

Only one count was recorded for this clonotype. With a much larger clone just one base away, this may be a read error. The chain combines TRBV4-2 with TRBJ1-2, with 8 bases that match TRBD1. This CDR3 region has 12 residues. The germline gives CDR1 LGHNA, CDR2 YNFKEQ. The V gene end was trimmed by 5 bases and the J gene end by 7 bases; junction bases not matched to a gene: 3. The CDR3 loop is CASSFDRGGYTF. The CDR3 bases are TGTGCCAGCAGCTTCGACAGGGGTGGCTACACCTTC.

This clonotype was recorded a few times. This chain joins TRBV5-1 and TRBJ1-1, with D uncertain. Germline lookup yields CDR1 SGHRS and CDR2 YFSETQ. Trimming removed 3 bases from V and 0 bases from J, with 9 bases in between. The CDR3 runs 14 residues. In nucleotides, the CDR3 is TGCGCCAGCAGCTGGGCAGGAATGAACACTGAAGCTTTCTTT. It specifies CASSWAGMNTEAFF. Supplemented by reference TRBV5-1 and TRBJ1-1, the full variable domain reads KAGVTQTPRYLIKTRGQQVTLSCSPISGHRSVSWYQQTPGQGLQFLFEYFSETQRNKGNFPGRFSGRQFSNSRSEMNVSTLELGDSALYLCASSWAGMNTEAFFGQGTRLTVV.

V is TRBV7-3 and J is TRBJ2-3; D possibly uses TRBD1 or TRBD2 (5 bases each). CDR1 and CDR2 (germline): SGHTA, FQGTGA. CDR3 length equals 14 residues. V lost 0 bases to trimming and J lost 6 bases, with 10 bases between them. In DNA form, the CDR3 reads TGTGCCAGCAGCTTAACGGGGGTAGGGGATACGCAGTATTTT. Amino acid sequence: CASSLTGVGDTQYF.

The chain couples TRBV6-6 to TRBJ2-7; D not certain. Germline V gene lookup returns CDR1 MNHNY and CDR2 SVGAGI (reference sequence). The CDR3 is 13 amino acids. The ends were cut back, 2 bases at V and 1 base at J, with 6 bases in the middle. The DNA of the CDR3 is TGTGCCAGCAGTTACAGGCAGTCCTACGAGCAGTACGTC. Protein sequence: CASSYRQSYEQYV.

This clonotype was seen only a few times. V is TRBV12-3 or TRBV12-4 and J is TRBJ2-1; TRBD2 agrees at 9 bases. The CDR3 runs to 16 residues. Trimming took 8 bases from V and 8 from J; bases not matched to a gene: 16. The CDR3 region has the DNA TGTGCCAGCCACTGGGGGACGCCCGGGACTAGCCATGAGCAGTTCTTC. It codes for CASHWGTPGTSHEQFF.

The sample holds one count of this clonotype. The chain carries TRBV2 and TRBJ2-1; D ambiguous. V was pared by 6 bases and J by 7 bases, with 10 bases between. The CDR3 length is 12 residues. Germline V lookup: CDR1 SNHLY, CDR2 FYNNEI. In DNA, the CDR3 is TGTGCCAGCAGGGAGAGGTGGAATGAGCAGTTCTTC. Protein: CASRERWNEQFF.